Below, 25 T cell receptor beta chains from the same sample are listed, as sequenced in a study of identifying expanded T cells in peripheral blood. Sequencing was performed with immunoSEQ multiplex PCR; in TCRdb, only in-frame clones are kept and a portion is missing. Counted here are around 90,000 clones, around 88% occurring once; the ten biggest clones make up 3% to 4%. Sequenced material: blood. These receptors all come from a person aged 18-70 years in good health.

This chain connects TRBV27 to TRBJ1-2; 10 nucleotides agree with TRBD1. V dropped 3 bases and J dropped 7; count of bases not matched to a gene: 11. CDR1 is MNHEY and CDR2 is SMNVEV in the germline V gene (reference sequence). This CDR3 is built from 16 residues. CDR3 in amino acids: CASSFSTGGEVGGYTF. In nucleotides, the CDR3 is TGTGCCAGCAGTTTTTCGACAGGGGGCGAAGTTGGTGGCTACACCTTC.

This rearrangement joins TRBV28 to TRBJ2-2; D unresolved. This CDR3 is 16 amino acids long. V was cut by 1 base and J by 4 bases, with 13 bases left in between. The germline V gene has CDR1 MDHEN and CDR2 SYDVKM. CDR3 coding DNA: TGTGCCAGCAGTTTATCGGAGTGGGTAGGCACCGGGGAGCTGTTTTTT. This gives the protein CASSLSEWVGTGELFF.

In regard to this clone: Distinct nucleotide sequences in the sample also encode this CDR3. This sequence joins TRBV6-1 and TRBJ2-1, with TRBD2 matching over 8 bases. With 2 bases clipped from V and 1 base from J, the junction kept 1 base outside the gene matches. Germline V gene data show CDR1 as MNHNS and CDR2 as SASEGT. CDR3 length: 15 amino acids. The CDR3 region is CASSELAGSYNEQFF. DNA of the CDR3: TGTGCCAGCAGTGAATTAGCGGGGTCCTACAATGAGCAGTTCTTC.

The chain couples TRBV7-2 to TRBJ1-2; no definite D call. The germline V and J ends were trimmed by 5 bases and 3 bases, with 16 bases remaining between them. The CDR3 is 15 amino acids. Germline values: CDR1 SGHTA, CDR2 FQGNSA. CDR3 sequence: CASSLVGRHDYGYTF. In DNA form, the CDR3 reads TGTGCCAGCAGCCTAGTCGGGCGACACGACTATGGCTACACCTTC.

The chain combines TRBV5-5 with TRBJ1-4, with 8 bases lining up with TRBD1. The germline CDR1 and CDR2 sequences are SGHKS and YYEKEE (reference sequence). The CDR3 runs to 14 residues. V lost 2 bases and J lost 10; bases outside the gene matches: 7. CDR3 protein: CASSLGQGDGKLFF. CDR3 bases: TGTGCCAGCAGCTTAGGACAGGGCGATGGAAAACTGTTTTTT.

This chain connects TRBV7-6 to TRBJ1-5; 7 bases line up with TRBD1. Germline V gives CDR1 SGHVS, CDR2 FNYEAQ. The CDR3 loop spans 14 amino acids. V trimming: 8 bases; J trimming: 6 bases; junction bases outside the gene matches: 10. The CDR3 region has the DNA TGTGCCAGCGCAGACAGGGATGGCATTCAGCCCCAGCATTTT. Translating gives CASADRDGIQPQHF.

The rearrangement links TRBV14 to TRBJ2-7; a weak D match, TRBD2 (5 bases). V was pared by 3 bases and J by 1 base, with 10 bases between. CDR1 and CDR2 from the germline V gene are SGHDN and FVKESK. This CDR3 contains 14 residues. CDR3 residues: CASSHGRGSYEQYF. The CDR3 DNA sequence: TGTGCCAGCAGCCACGGACGGGGTTCCTACGAGCAGTACTTC. The full variable domain, completed using reference TRBV14 and TRBJ2-7, is EAGVTQFPSHSVIEKGQTVTLRCDPISGHDNLYWYRRVMGKEIKFLLHFVKESKQDESGMPNNRFLAERTGGTYSTLKVQPAELEDSGVYFCASSHGRGSYEQYFGPGTRLTVT.

This chain uses TRBV2 with TRBJ2-1; D is perhaps TRBD2 (5 bases). CDR3 length: 13 amino acids. V lost 3 bases and J 6 bases, leaving 9 bases between the germline ends. The V gene's germline CDR1 is SNHLY and CDR2 FYNNEI. In DNA form, the CDR3 reads TGTGCCAGCAGTGAGGGCACTAGCAATGAGCAGTTCTTC. It codes for CASSEGTSNEQFF.

This clone was seen only once. The V gene is TRBV5-1, the J gene TRBJ2-2, with 13 bases fitting TRBD2. V was clipped by 5 bases and J by 4 bases; unmatched bases: 2. Per the germline V gene, CDR1 is SGHRS and CDR2 is YFSETQ. The CDR3 has 15 amino acids. The chain's CDR3 is CASRWTSGSTGELFF. The CDR3 DNA follows: TGCGCCAGCAGATGGACTAGCGGGAGCACCGGGGAGCTGTTTTTT.

This clone was seen a handful of times. The chain recombines TRBV2 with TRBJ1-6; no clear D. CDR3 length: 11 amino acids. The V gene lost 8 bases and the J gene lost 10 bases, with 9 bases spanning the gap. CDR1 and CDR2 (germline): SNHLY, FYNNEI. CDR3 DNA sequence: TGTGCCAGCCAGACCGGATCACCCCTCCACTTT. Translation gives CASQTGSPLHF.

This chain links TRBV2 with TRBJ2-2; D not resolved. Germline-derived CDR1 and CDR2 are SNHLY and FYNNEI. CDR3 length: 14 residues. Deletions cut 11 bases from V and 0 bases from J, with 13 bases between. Here the CDR3 reads CAASQFANTGELFF. The DNA for the CDR3 is TGTGCCGCCAGTCAGTTCGCGAACACCGGGGAGCTGTTTTTT.

This clone was found a few times. One base away lies a much larger clone, so this may be a sequencing read error. This specimen includes other DNA sequences encoding the same CDR3. V usage is TRBV6-4 and J usage is TRBJ2-3; 10 bases match TRBD1. V shed 4 bases, J shed 1 base, and the junction held 2 bases outside the gene matches. Germline values: CDR1 MRHNA, CDR2 SNTAGT. CDR3 length: 15 amino acids. The CDR3 sequence: CASSAGTGGTDTQYF. The CDR3 DNA reads TGTGCCAGCAGTGCCGGGACAGGGGGCACAGATACGCAGTATTTT.

V is TRBV28 and J is TRBJ2-5; tentative D call: TRBD2 (6 bases). V shed 7 bases and J shed 1 base, with 19 bases lying between them. CDR1 is MDHEN, CDR2 SYDVKM, per germline. This CDR3 comprises 16 residues. CDR3 in DNA: TGTGCCAGCACCCCGAATGGGGCGGGGATCCAAGAGACCCAGTACTTC. This translates into CASTPNGAGIQETQYF.

This clone was picked up a small number of times. The chain uses TRBV10-3 and TRBJ1-5; no definite D call. V lost 4 bases and J 4 bases, leaving 8 bases between the germline ends. Germline lookup yields CDR1 ENHRY and CDR2 SYGVKD. This CDR3 comprises 13 residues. CDR3 sequence: CAISGLGNQPQHF. In nucleotides, the CDR3 is TGTGCCATCAGTGGGTTGGGGAATCAGCCCCAGCATTTT.

This clone was counted a few times. This chain connects TRBV19 to TRBJ2-1; D is uncertain. This CDR3 contains 11 residues. The V gene lost 5 bases and the J gene lost 10 bases, with 9 bases spanning the gap. Germline assignment: CDR1 LNHDA and CDR2 SQIVND (reference sequence). CDR3 residues: CASSHRQEQFF. For the CDR3, the DNA is TGTGCCAGTAGTCATCGCCAGGAGCAGTTCTTC.

This rearrangement joins TRBV28 to TRBJ2-7; tentative D call: TRBD2 (6 bases). Trimming shortened V by 4 bases and J by 3 bases, and 16 bases separated the two germline ends. From germline, CDR1 is MDHEN and CDR2 SYDVKM. This CDR3 region has 15 residues. CDR3 in DNA: TGTGCCAGCAGTTCCTCTAGCGTGGGCGGCTACGAGCAGTACTTC. Amino acids: CASSSSSVGGYEQYF.

The CDR3 region is CATTSSSYNEQFF. CDR3 DNA: TGTGCCACAACTAGTTCTTCCTACAATGAGCAGTTCTTC. The chain is built from TRBV11-2 and TRBJ2-1, with a tentative D call TRBD2 (5 bases). Trimming stripped 10 bases from V and 1 base from J, with 11 bases between. The CDR3 length is 13 residues. Looked up from germline, CDR1 is SGHAT and CDR2 is FQNNGV.

V is TRBV12-5 and J is TRBJ2-3, with unresolved D. The CDR3 length is 13 residues. Trimming took off 3 bases at V and 0 bases at J, with 4 bases between the two ends. Germline CDR1 is LGHNT and CDR2 is FRNRAP. The CDR3 loop is CASGFASTDTQYF. The CDR3 DNA reads as TGTGCTAGTGGTTTCGCCAGCACAGATACGCAGTATTTT.

The gene calls are TRBV5-1 and TRBJ2-3; 9 nucleotides match TRBD1. CDR3 length: 12 residues. Germline CDR1 and CDR2: SGHRS and YFSETQ. Germline trimming cut 4 bases from V and 10 bases from J; bases unmatched to any gene: 4. The CDR3 DNA follows: TGCGCCAGCAGCGGGGACAGGGATCCGCAGTATTTT. Its translation is CASSGDRDPQYF.

The V gene is TRBV27, the J gene TRBJ2-5; D is unclear. Trimming shortened V by 6 bases and J by 0 bases, and 14 bases separated the two germline ends. In germline, CDR1 is MNHEY, CDR2 SMNVEV (reference sequence). This CDR3 has 15 amino acids. CDR3 coding DNA: TGTGCCAGCAGGCTCAAGACACAGTACCAAGAGACCCAGTACTTC. Its protein product is CASRLKTQYQETQYF.

The rearrangement uses TRBV27 and TRBJ1-1; the D gene is possibly TRBD1 (5 bases). CDR3 length: 15 residues. The V and J ends lost 4 bases and 2 bases respectively, with 14 bases between them. The germline V gene encodes CDR1 MNHEY and CDR2 SMNVEV (reference sequence). CDR3: CASSYGAGINTEAFF. The CDR3 coding sequence is TGTGCCAGCAGTTACGGGGCAGGGATAAACACTGAAGCTTTCTTT.

The CDR3 DNA is TGTGCCAGCAGCCCCGGACTTTTTTCCTCTGGAAACACCATATATTTT. Its protein product is CASSPGLFSSGNTIYF. The chain has TRBV11-2 and TRBJ1-3; D is unclear. Trimming shortened V by 5 bases and J by 0 bases, and 14 bases separated the two germline ends. In germline, CDR1 is SGHAT, CDR2 FQNNGV. This CDR3 spans 16 amino acids.

CDR3 sequence reads: CASSLGTGKRPQHF. The CDR3 DNA reads TGTGCCAGCAGCTTAGGGACAGGGAAACGGCCCCAGCATTTT. The chain joins TRBV13 to TRBJ1-5, with 7 positions matching TRBD1. J lost 9 bases, V lost 0 bases, and 5 bases had no gene match. The CDR3 has 14 amino acids. Germline V gene data show CDR1 as PRHDT and CDR2 as FYEKMQ (reference sequence).

The rearrangement links TRBV27 to TRBJ2-7, with 7 bases aligning to TRBD1. The ends lost 0 bases at V and 3 bases at J; junction bases unmatched: 5. This CDR3 comprises 15 residues. Per the germline V gene, CDR1 is MNHEY and CDR2 is SMNVEV (reference sequence). CDR3 in amino acids: CASSLSRQGVYEQYF. Here the CDR3 DNA reads TGTGCCAGCAGTTTATCCCGACAGGGTGTCTACGAGCAGTACTTC.

The chain links TRBV27 to TRBJ2-1; D is possibly TRBD1 or TRBD2 (5 bases each). Trimming stripped 10 bases from V and 1 base from J, with 14 bases between. This CDR3 comprises 14 residues. From germline, CDR1 is MNHEY and CDR2 SMNVEV (reference sequence). In DNA form, the CDR3 reads TGTGCCACCCGGTTGAGGGGATCCTACAATGAGCAGTTCTTC. Translation: CATRLRGSYNEQFF.